Shown below are 25 T cell receptor beta chains from a single sample sequenced in a study of tumor-infiltrating lymphocytes in primary liver carcinoma. Investigators took RNA and DNA out together from about 21-30 mg of unsorted bulk tissue. The template, roughly 550 ng total RNA, yielded TCR beta cDNA made with a constant-region primer. Slightly modified ARM-PCR with three nested multiplex PCR rounds yielded TCR beta libraries. TRBV1-TRBV30 forward primers and a C-beta reverse primer were used in the first two PCR rounds, which each ran for approximately 11 cycles. TCRdb reanalysed the multiplex PCR reads using MiXCR and keeps one entry per CDR3 protein. This sample has just over 30,000 distinct CDR3 sequences, with less than 75% found just once. The material sequenced was liver tumor tissue from sampling region 3. Subset: tumor region T3, left-lateral pole. The source of these receptors is a woman in her 30s with primary liver carcinoma and hepatitis B virus infection.

The rearrangement links TRBV11-2 to TRBJ2-7; no clear D gene. The CDR3 spans 16 residues. V lost 4 bases, J lost 7 bases, and 23 bases lay in between. In germline, CDR1 is SGHAT, CDR2 FQNNGV. The DNA of the CDR3 is TGTGCCAGCAGCTCAGTGGTGGGATTAACGGGCGAAGAGCAGTACTTC. Translating it yields CASSSVVGLTGEEQYF.

For the CDR3, the DNA is TGTGCCAGCAGCATTAGCAGCCTCGCAGTTACGCAGTATTTT. Its protein product is CASSISSLAVTQYF. V usage is TRBV11-3 and J usage is TRBJ2-3; D gene uncertain. The V and J ends lost 5 bases and 8 bases respectively, with 17 bases between them. This CDR3 has 14 amino acids. Germline V gene data show CDR1 as SGHNT and CDR2 as YENEEA. Drawing the rest from reference TRBV11-3 and TRBJ2-3, the complete variable domain is EAGVVQSPRYKIIEKKQPVAFWCNPISGHNTLYWYLQNLGQGPELLIRYENEEAVDDSQLPKDRFSAERLKGVDSTLKIQPAELGDSAVYLCASSISSLAVTQYFGPGTRLTVL.

The V gene is TRBV4-1, the J gene TRBJ2-2; either TRBD1 or TRBD2 may supply D (5 bases each). CDR1 is MGHRA and CDR2 is YSYEKL in the germline V gene. The length of the CDR3 is 16 residues. V was pared by 7 bases and J by 5 bases, with 20 bases between. Here the CDR3 reads CASNHGALGNTGELFF. In DNA, the CDR3 is TGCGCCAGCAACCATGGGGCGCTCGGGAATACCGGGGAGCTGTTTTTT.

The J gene is TRBJ2-2, the V gene TRBV11-2; TRBD2 agrees at 8 bases. J gave up 8 bases and V 7 bases, and 15 bases lay outside the gene matches. The CDR3 has 16 residues. Looked up from germline, CDR1 is SGHAT and CDR2 is FQNNGV. The CDR3 coding sequence is TGTGCCAGCAACTTCCGACTAGCGAGAGATGCGGGGGAGCTGTTTTTT. Its translation is CASNFRLARDAGELFF.

As concerns this clonotype: Because it lacks the conserved phenylalanine or tryptophan at the end, this CDR3 is likely a read error. In nucleotides, the CDR3 is TGTGCCAGCTCACTCCCCTTAGCGGGGGCCTACAATGAGCAGTTCTCC. Its translation is CASSLPLAGAYNEQFS. The chain combines TRBV18 with TRBJ2-1; 9 bases are shared with TRBD2. Unmatched junction bases numbered 6, after V lost 4 bases and J lost 2 bases. The CDR3 contains 16 residues. Germline CDR1 reads KGHSH; CDR2 reads LQKENI.

Concerning this clonotype itself: One end of the junction varies from germline; a read error may be responsible. V usage is TRBV28 and J usage is TRBJ2-6; tentatively, D is TRBD1 (6 bases). Germline V gene sequence: CDR1 MDHEN, CDR2 SYDVKM. The CDR3 runs 17 residues. The CDR3 sequence: CVSSLNRVVSGANVLTF. The CDR3 region has the DNA TGTGTCAGCAGCTTAAACAGGGTGGTCTCTGGGGCCAACGTCCTGACTTTC.

Concerning this clonotype itself: A single base separates this from a much larger clone, so it may be a read error. The rearrangement uses TRBV11-2 and TRBJ2-1, with TRBD2 as a possible D gene (6 bases). Germline V lookup: CDR1 SGHAT, CDR2 FQNNGV. This CDR3 spans 15 amino acids. CDR3 DNA sequence: TGTGCCGGCAGTGCCGGGACGGTGGACTACAGTGAGCAGTTCTTC. It encodes CAGSAGTVDYSEQFF.

Points on this clonotype: The junction shows a germline mismatch at one end, possibly a read error. The chain uses TRBV10-3 and TRBJ1-1; D unclear. Germline assignment: CDR1 ENHRY and CDR2 SYGVKD. The CDR3 loop spans 15 amino acids. The CDR3: CAISTGKTLNTEAFF. CDR3 nucleotides: TGTGCCATCAGTACCGGGAAAACGCTGAACACTGAAGCCTTCTTT.

The rearrangement joins TRBV6-5 to TRBJ1-2; TRBD1 might be the D (6 bases). Germline values: CDR1 MNHEY, CDR2 SVGAGI. This CDR3 has 13 amino acids. The CDR3 here is CVSSPWTDYGYTF. In DNA, the CDR3 is TGTGTCAGTAGTCCCTGGACAGACTATGGCTACACCTTC.

About this clonotype itself: A much larger clone lies a single base off, so this may be a read error. Lacking the conserved final phenylalanine or tryptophan, this CDR3 likely reflects a read error. The J gene is TRBJ2-1, the V gene TRBV11-2; D is perhaps TRBD2 (6 bases). Germline V gene data show CDR1 as SGHAT and CDR2 as FQNNGV. Trimming removed 5 bases from V and 3 bases from J, with 20 bases in between. The CDR3 is 17 residues long. The CDR3 reads CASSPRLRRENYNEQFL. The DNA of the CDR3 is TGTGCCAGCAGCCCCCGACTGAGGAGGGAGAACTACAATGAGCAGTTCTTA.

This clonotype has more than one count but fewer than ten. V and J are TRBV11-2 and TRBJ2-1; TRBD1 agrees at 10 bases. This CDR3 comprises 15 residues. Germline CDR1 reads SGHAT; CDR2 reads FQNNGV. Unmatched junction bases numbered 4, after V lost 5 bases and J lost 3 bases. The CDR3: CASSLGQGGYNEQFF. The CDR3 DNA reads TGTGCCAGCAGCCTTGGACAGGGGGGCTACAATGAGCAGTTCTTC.

With respect to this clonotype: This clone may be a read error of a much larger clone one base away. The chain has TRBV4-1 and TRBJ2-1, with no clear D. There are 16 residues in the CDR3. V lost 2 bases, J lost 4 bases, and 15 bases lay in between. Germline V gene lookup returns CDR1 MGHRA and CDR2 YSYEKL. In nucleotides, the CDR3 is TGCGCCAGCAGCCAAAAGTCACCGGCAGGATACAATGAGCAGTTCTTC. Residues: CASSQKSPAGYNEQFF.

Worth noting for this clonotype: A much larger clone sits a single nucleotide away, making a read error possible. The chain joins TRBV11-1 to TRBJ2-3, with a possible D match to TRBD2 (6 bases). The CDR3 contains 16 residues. Germline V lookup: CDR1 SGHAT, CDR2 FQDESV (reference sequence). The CDR3 loop reads CVSSLEGLSPTDTQYF. DNA for the CDR3: TGTGTCAGCAGCTTAGAGGGACTCAGCCCCACAGATACGCAGTATTTT. The whole variable domain, filled in from reference TRBV11-1 and TRBJ2-3, reads EAEVAQSPRYKITEKSQAVAFWCDPISGHATLYWYRQILGQGPELLVQFQDESVVDDSQLPKDRFSAERLKGVDSTLKIQPAELGDSAMYLCVSSLEGLSPTDTQYFGPGTRLTVL.

By share, this clonotype ranks as medium-sized (0.01 to 0.1%). CDR3 bases: TGCGCCAGCAGTGAGTCGGGCGCAGTTTACGAGCAGTACTTC. Translation gives CASSESGAVYEQYF. The V gene is TRBV10-2, the J gene TRBJ2-7, with unresolved D. Between the trimmed V and J ends, which lost 0 bases and 4 bases, there was a span of 10 bases. Germline V lookup: CDR1 WSHSY, CDR2 SAAADI. This CDR3 comprises 14 residues.

As to this clonotype: A junction end diverges from the germline sequence, so it may reflect a read error. J is TRBJ2-2 and V is TRBV4-3; 7 bases line up with TRBD2. The CDR3 contains 19 residues. Germline CDR1 reads LGHNA; CDR2 reads YSLEER. CDR3 amino acids: CASSVLVGGPRSKTGELFF. Here the CDR3 DNA reads TGCGCAAGCAGCGTACTAGTGGGAGGGCCCCGTTCGAAGACCGGGGAGCTGTTTTTT.

A remark on this clonotype: At one boundary the junction diverges from the germline segment, which might be a read error. CDR3 amino acids: CACSTEGSGANVLSF. DNA of the CDR3: TGTGCCTGCTCGACTGAGGGCTCTGGGGCCAACGTCCTGAGTTTC. The chain joins TRBV28 to TRBJ2-6; D assignment may be TRBD1 or TRBD2 (5 bases each). This CDR3 spans 15 amino acids. Germline values: CDR1 MDHEN, CDR2 SYDVKM.

Comments on this clonotype: One end of the junction is discordant with germline, which a read error may explain. This chain uses TRBV11-3 with TRBJ2-1; TRBD2 might be the D (6 bases). This CDR3 spans 14 amino acids. The germline CDR1 and CDR2 sequences are SGHNT and YENEEA. The CDR3 DNA sequence: TGTGCCAGCAGCTTAGACGGGAGTACTAATGGGCAGTTCTTC. Its translation: CASSLDGSTNGQFF.

This clonotype was counted many times. The J gene is TRBJ1-4, the V gene TRBV11-2; D call uncertain. CDR3 length: 15 amino acids. Trimming left V 5 bases short and J 7 bases short, with 17 bases between. Germline loops: CDR1 SGHAT, CDR2 FQNNGV. CDR3 in amino acids: CASSLDGNLIEKLFF. The CDR3 DNA reads as TGTGCCAGCAGCCTGGACGGGAATCTAATTGAAAAACTGTTTTTT.

The chain employs TRBV11-3 and TRBJ2-1; 9 nucleotides align to TRBD2. CDR3 length: 15 amino acids. Germline CDR1 reads SGHNT; CDR2 reads YENEEA. After removal of 5 bases from V and 8 bases from J, the junction contained 10 bases not matched to a gene. The CDR3 loop reads CASSLLAGEGYEQFF. In nucleotides, the CDR3 is TGTGCCAGCAGCCTATTAGCGGGGGAGGGGTATGAGCAGTTCTTC. The variable domain in full, completed from reference TRBV11-3 and TRBJ2-1, reads EAGVVQSPRYKIIEKKQPVAFWCNPISGHNTLYWYLQNLGQGPELLIRYENEEAVDDSQLPKDRFSAERLKGVDSTLKIQPAELGDSAVYLCASSLLAGEGYEQFFGPGTRLTVL.

Comment on this clonotype: Sequence at one end of the junction differs from germline and may be a read error. J is TRBJ2-2 and V is TRBV11-1, with a tentative D call TRBD2 (6 bases). Per germline, CDR1 SGHAT and CDR2 FQDESV (reference sequence). The CDR3 contains 16 residues. Written as DNA, the CDR3 is TGCGCCAGCGGCTTAGTGGGGGGTACGTACACCGGGGAGCTGTTTTTT. Its protein is CASGLVGGTYTGELFF. The full variable domain, its missing parts supplied by reference TRBV11-1 and TRBJ2-2, is EAEVAQSPRYKITEKSQAVAFWCDPISGHATLYWYRQILGQGPELLVQFQDESVVDDSQLPKDRFSAERLKGVDSTLKIQPAELGDSAMYLCASGLVGGTYTGELFFGEGSRLTVL.

This clonotype was detected only once. A much larger clone differs by one base, so this may be a read error. The genes are TRBV11-3 and TRBJ2-3; a weak D match, TRBD2 (6 bases). The CDR3 consists of 14 residues. The germline CDR1 and CDR2 sequences are SGHNT and YENEEA. Trimming removed 5 bases from V and 8 bases from J, with 17 bases in between. The CDR3 bases are TGTGCCAGCAGCATTAGCGGCCCCGCAGTTACGCAGTATTTT. Its translation is CASSISGPAVTQYF.

This clonotype was seen only a few times. One junction end does not reproduce the germline sequence, and a read error may be involved. The rearrangement uses TRBV11-2 and TRBJ2-5; 9 positions agree with TRBD2. Per the germline V gene, CDR1 is SGHAT and CDR2 is FQNNGV. This CDR3 comprises 16 residues. The DNA of the CDR3 is TGTGCCAGTAGCTACTCCCGTGGTAGCGGGAGAGTGACCCAGTACTTC. Translated, it gives CASSYSRGSGRVTQYF.

This clonotype appeared once. J is TRBJ2-2 and V is TRBV11-2, with D unresolved. V lost 7 bases, J lost 6 bases, and 12 bases lay in between. Looked up from germline, CDR1 is SGHAT and CDR2 is FQNNGV. The CDR3 has 13 residues. CDR3 residues: CASNSRDAGELFF. Written as DNA, the CDR3 is TGTGCCAGCAACTCAAGGGATGCCGGGGAGCTGTTTTTT.

As to this clonotype: An end of the junction differs from the germline gene, which may be a read error. V gene TRBV28 combines with J gene TRBJ2-4; D gene unclear. The CDR3 sequence is 15 residues long. Germline values: CDR1 MDHEN, CDR2 SYDVKM. CDR3 loop: CASSPPGLARNIQYF. CDR3 sequence (DNA): TGTGCCAGCAGCCCTCCCGGGTTGGCCAGAAACATTCAGTACTTC.

Regarding this clonotype: A much larger clone differs from this one at a single base, so this may be a read error. The rearrangement uses TRBV10-3 and TRBJ2-3, with a weak D call TRBD2 (6 bases). V lost 2 bases to trimming and J lost 3 bases, with 12 bases between them. Looked up from germline, CDR1 is ENHRY and CDR2 is SYGVKD. The CDR3 runs to 15 residues. CDR3 in DNA: TGTGCCATCAGTGAGGTTATTAGCGGAACAGATACGCAGTATTTT. Translation: CAISEVISGTDTQYF.